The present TCR beta chain was sequenced within a study of blood T cell repertoires in COVID-19. Whole-study context: The study drew acute and convalescent COVID-19 samples from the United States, Italy and Spain. Sources were T cells, B-cell-depleted T cells, or PBMCs; the material itself was cDNA or gDNA.

With V trimmed by 4 bases and J by 1 base, 5 bases remained unmatched. This CDR3 contains 15 residues. Germline V gene sequence: CDR1 SGHKS, CDR2 YYEKEE (reference sequence). Grouping used clinical history reported by participants in a survey and questionnaire. Symptom resolution, clearance, or two negative PCRs marked the recovered donors of Cohort 3. The table came from immunoSEQ multiplex PCR; TCRdb's copy has only in-frame clones and leaves some out. The sample has about 380,000 clones, 88% seen once. The chain is built from TRBV5-5 and TRBJ1-1; 9 bases are a match to TRBD1. The clonotype originates from a woman aged 18 to 35 who had recovered from COVID-19. Sequenced: PBMCs or T cells enriched from blood (not recorded which). The CDR3 loop is CASSHPGQGNTEAFF. The DNA for the CDR3 is TGTGCCAGCAGCCATCCGGGACAGGGGAACACTGAAGCTTTCTTT.